This TCR beta chain originates from a study of CD8+ T cells in alopecia areata. As the sequencing template, cDNA was produced by extracting RNA and reverse transcribing it. Produced via immunoSEQ multiplex PCR; TCRdb's table is partial and in-frame only. The sample carries about 150,000 clones, 62% recorded once. Overall study results and limits: Normal-skin resident alphabeta T cells also appear among scalp sample sequences.

Using a FACSAria, the CD4+ and CD8+ T cells were sorted from the PBMCs. Trimming cost V 7 bases and J 5 bases; bases outside gene matches: 8. The CDR3 length is 15 residues. Germline CDR1 and CDR2: LNHDA and SQIVND (reference sequence). This clone was seen more than once but under ten times. Antigen: not known. J is TRBJ2-3 and V is TRBV19; TRBD2 matches at 11 bases. The receptor was derived from a human donor in good health. The sample was CD8+ T cells sorted from blood. The DNA for the CDR3 is TGTGCCAGTATGACTAGCGGGACGTCCGGAGATACGCAGTATTTT. Translating it yields CASMTSGTSGDTQYF.